Below, 27 T cell receptor beta chains from the same sample are listed, as sequenced in a study of blood T cell repertoires in COVID-19 (dated by TCRdb to about 2020). Libraries came from the immunoSEQ multiplex PCR assay. TCRdb holds this immuneACCESS table with in-frame rearrangements only. Some clones are missing; in checked studies, unresolved V genes explain under half, and the rest has no known cause. The sample records about 62,000 clones, approximately 92% of which are singletons. The biggest ten clones account for over 15% of the sample. Sequenced input: peripheral blood. The receptors here all came from a woman aged 60-75 years with COVID-19, enrolled during active disease.

This clone was seen once. The chain has TRBV5-6 and TRBJ1-1; D remains unclear. The CDR3 runs 15 residues. Germline CDR1 is SGHDT and CDR2 is YYEEEE. With 1 base removed from V and 0 bases from J, the gap between germline ends came to 10 bases. The CDR3 protein is CASSLYDTLNTEAFF. Written as DNA, the CDR3 is TGTGCCAGCAGCTTGTACGACACCCTGAACACTGAAGCTTTCTTT.

The rearrangement links TRBV6-6 to TRBJ2-2; TRBD1 aligns across 12 bases. J lost 6 bases, V lost 5 bases, and 10 bases had no gene match. Germline values: CDR1 MNHNY, CDR2 SVGAGI (reference sequence). The CDR3 spans 17 residues. CDR3 nucleotide sequence: TGTGCCAGCAGTCGGAGGGGACAGGGGGCGGTTGCCGGGGAGCTGTTTTTT. It specifies CASSRRGQGAVAGELFF.

This chain uses TRBV4-3 with TRBJ1-1, with D hard to call. CDR3 size: 15 residues. The germline V gene encodes CDR1 LGHNA and CDR2 YSLEER. Trimming pared 0 bases from V and 4 bases from J, leaving 12 bases between. CDR3 loop: CASSQDLRGITEAFF. The CDR3 bases are TGCGCCAGCAGCCAAGATTTACGGGGTATCACTGAAGCTTTCTTT.

The chain couples TRBV5-8 to TRBJ2-1; 7 bases align to TRBD2. Trimming cost V 0 bases and J 0 bases; bases outside gene matches: 3. Per the germline V gene, CDR1 is SGHTS and CDR2 is YDEGEE. This CDR3 comprises 16 residues. CDR3 sequence reads: CASSLGWEGSYNEQFF. The CDR3, as DNA: TGTGCCAGCAGCTTGGGGTGGGAGGGCTCCTACAATGAGCAGTTCTTC.

This rearrangement joins TRBV11-3 to TRBJ1-1; 9 bases agree with TRBD1. CDR1 and CDR2 from the germline V gene are SGHNT and YENEEA. There are 16 residues in the CDR3. Trimming at V came to 5 bases and at J to 0 bases, leaving 7 bases not matched to a gene. CDR3 bases: TGTGCCAGCAGCCCCCCCGGGACAGGGCTGAACACTGAAGCTTTCTTT. It specifies CASSPPGTGLNTEAFF.

V usage is TRBV28 and J usage is TRBJ2-7; a weak D match, TRBD1 (5 bases). Trimming removed 2 bases from V and 4 bases from J, with 9 bases in between. The CDR3 covers 13 residues. The germline gives CDR1 MDHEN, CDR2 SYDVKM. The CDR3 nucleotides are TGTGCCAGCAGTTTAACCCAGGGTTACGAGCAGTACTTC. Encoded protein: CASSLTQGYEQYF.

This clone appeared a single time. The CDR3 region is CARVVTGFSYEQYF. The CDR3 nucleotides read TGTGCCAGGGTAGTCACAGGGTTCTCCTACGAGCAGTACTTC. The rearrangement joins TRBV19 to TRBJ2-7; maybe TRBD1 (6 bases). Germline V gives CDR1 LNHDA, CDR2 SQIVND (reference sequence). The ends were cut back, 9 bases at V and 0 bases at J, with 15 bases in the middle. This CDR3 contains 14 residues.

The chain carries TRBV6-5 and TRBJ2-1, with D uncertain. V was trimmed by 2 bases and J by 5 bases, leaving 13 bases between them. Germline V gene lookup returns CDR1 MNHEY and CDR2 SVGAGI. This CDR3 contains 15 residues. The CDR3 nucleotides read TGTGCCAGCAGTTACGCCAAGACTCTACACAATGAGCAGTTCTTC. Its protein is CASSYAKTLHNEQFF.

The J gene is TRBJ1-4, the V gene TRBV18; tentative D call: TRBD1 (5 bases). The CDR3 consists of 14 residues. Looked up from germline, CDR1 is KGHSH and CDR2 is LQKENI. With 3 bases removed from V and 5 bases from J, the gap between germline ends came to 10 bases. The CDR3 spells CASSPGLINEKLFF. CDR3 bases: TGTGCCAGCTCACCGGGACTGATCAATGAAAAACTGTTTTTT.

This chain joins TRBV27 and TRBJ1-4, with D possibly being TRBD1 (6 bases). The CDR3 runs to 16 residues. Deletions cut 5 bases from V and 7 bases from J, with 20 bases between. Germline V gives CDR1 MNHEY, CDR2 SMNVEV (reference sequence). The DNA for the CDR3 is TGTGCCAGCAGTCCAATCGGAACAGGGTCCGCTGAAAAACTGTTTTTT. It specifies CASSPIGTGSAEKLFF. Based on the CDR3 plus reference TRBV27 and TRBJ1-4, the full variable domain is EAQVTQNPRYLITVTGKKLTVTCSQNMNHEYMSWYRQDPGLGLRQIYYSMNVEVTDKGDVPEGYKVSRKEKRNFPLILESPSPNQTSLYFCASSPIGTGSAEKLFFGSGTQLSVL.

The chain combines TRBV11-2 with TRBJ2-2; 8 positions agree with TRBD2. V lost 5 bases, J lost 5 bases, and 7 bases stayed unmatched. Germline loops: CDR1 SGHAT, CDR2 FQNNGV. The CDR3 spans 15 residues. This chain's CDR3 is CASSLSGSRTGELFF. CDR3 DNA sequence: TGTGCCAGCAGCCTAAGCGGGAGTCGGACCGGGGAGCTGTTTTTT.

The rearrangement joins TRBV28 to TRBJ2-7; tentatively, D is TRBD1 (6 bases). CDR1 and CDR2 from the germline V gene are MDHEN and SYDVKM. This CDR3 comprises 15 residues. Trimming took off 6 bases at V and 2 bases at J, with 17 bases between the two ends. CDR3 nucleotides: TGTGCCAGCAGCCCAGACAGGCCGATACCCTACGAGCAGTACTTC. Its translation: CASSPDRPIPYEQYF. Using reference TRBV28 and TRBJ2-7 for the parts outside the CDR3, the full variable domain is DVKVTQSSRYLVKRTGEKVFLECVQDMDHENMFWYRQDPGLGLRLIYFSYDVKMKEKGDIPEGYSVSREKKERFSLILESASTNQTSMYLCASSPDRPIPYEQYFGPGTRLTVT.

The chain combines TRBV11-2 with TRBJ1-5, with D uncertain. The V gene lost 1 base and the J gene lost 2 bases, with 6 bases spanning the gap. CDR3 length equals 14 residues. The germline V gene encodes CDR1 SGHAT and CDR2 FQNNGV. Here the CDR3 reads CASSLAAGNQPQHF. In DNA, the CDR3 is TGTGCCAGCAGCTTAGCGGCGGGCAATCAGCCCCAGCATTTT.

The chain has TRBV4-1 and TRBJ2-3; D possibly corresponds to TRBD1 (6 bases). The length of the CDR3 is 15 residues. Trimming removed 1 base from V and 2 bases from J, with 10 bases in between. Germline assignment: CDR1 MGHRA and CDR2 YSYEKL. The CDR3 protein is CASSQARQATDTQYF. The CDR3 region has the DNA TGCGCCAGCAGCCAAGCCAGACAGGCCACAGATACGCAGTATTTT.

J is TRBJ2-5 and V is TRBV27, with TRBD1 as a possible D gene (5 bases). The V and J ends lost 3 bases and 4 bases respectively, with 12 bases between them. The germline gives CDR1 MNHEY, CDR2 SMNVEV (reference sequence). The CDR3 spans 14 residues. CDR3 in amino acids: CASSFATDRETQYF. The CDR3 nucleotides read TGTGCCAGCAGTTTTGCGACAGACAGAGAGACCCAGTACTTC.

This sequence joins TRBV7-2 and TRBJ2-1, with 7 bases identical to TRBD1. V shed 5 bases and J 1 base; nucleotides not matched to a gene: 8. The CDR3 has 16 residues. The germline V gene encodes CDR1 SGHTA and CDR2 FQGNSA. In DNA form, the CDR3 reads TGTGCCAGCAGCGGCAGACAGGGAACTTCCTACAATGAGCAGTTCTTC. Its protein is CASSGRQGTSYNEQFF.

This chain links TRBV6-2 or TRBV6-3 with TRBJ2-3, with 8 positions matching TRBD2. The CDR3 contains 14 residues. Losses at the gene ends were 6 bases for V and 4 bases for J; bases not matched to a gene: 6. Germline-derived CDR1 and CDR2 are MNHEY and SVGEGT. Here the CDR3 reads CASSRAGEADTQYF. CDR3 coding DNA: TGTGCCAGCAGCCGAGCGGGAGAGGCAGATACGCAGTATTTT.

V gene TRBV6-5 combines with J gene TRBJ1-2; D is possibly TRBD1 (6 bases). Germline V gene lookup returns CDR1 MNHEY and CDR2 SVGAGI. CDR3 length equals 12 residues. V was pared by 11 bases and J by 8 bases, with 18 bases between. CDR3 sequence (DNA): TGTGCCGGCTGGGACAAACTCGACGGCTACACCTTC. Translated: CAGWDKLDGYTF.

The chain carries TRBV27 and TRBJ2-7; possibly TRBD1 for D (6 bases). CDR3 length equals 16 residues. Germline V CDR1 and CDR2: MNHEY, SMNVEV (reference sequence). The germline V and J ends were trimmed by 5 bases and 2 bases, with 19 bases remaining between them. CDR3 residues: CASSNWVGSGAYEQYF. Written as DNA, the CDR3 is TGTGCCAGCAGTAACTGGGTCGGGTCAGGGGCCTACGAGCAGTACTTC.

This clone has a handful of counts. The V and J genes are TRBV9 and TRBJ1-1, with 9 bases lining up with TRBD1. Germline CDR1 is SGDLS and CDR2 is YYNGEE. Trimming cost V 3 bases and J 6 bases; bases outside gene matches: 9. CDR3 length: 15 amino acids. The DNA for the CDR3 is TGTGCCAGCAGCGCAGAGGGACAGGGTAGCGCTGAAGCTTTCTTT. This gives the protein CASSAEGQGSAEAFF.

The chain combines TRBV29-1 with TRBJ2-5, with 7 bases aligning to TRBD2. The trim removed 4 bases at V and 5 bases at J, leaving 4 bases unmatched. The CDR3 consists of 12 residues. Per the germline V gene, CDR1 is SQVTM and CDR2 is ANQGSEA. The CDR3 loop is CSVGEGGETQYF. CDR3 DNA: TGCAGCGTTGGGGAGGGCGGGGAGACCCAGTACTTC.

This chain uses TRBV27 with TRBJ2-1; tentative D call: TRBD1 (6 bases). V gave up 3 bases and J gave up 5 bases, with 8 bases separating them. This CDR3 contains 13 residues. Looked up from germline, CDR1 is MNHEY and CDR2 is SMNVEV (reference sequence). CDR3 coding DNA: TGTGCCAGCAGTTTTTACAGGGACAATGAGCAGTTCTTC. This codes for CASSFYRDNEQFF.

The gene calls are TRBV7-9 and TRBJ1-2; perhaps TRBD1 as D (6 bases). Between the trimmed V and J ends, which lost 0 bases and 1 base, there was a span of 6 bases. Germline V gene data show CDR1 as SEHNR and CDR2 as FQNEAQ (reference sequence). The CDR3 spans 14 residues. CDR3 sequence: CASSLARGNYGYTF. The CDR3 nucleotides are TGTGCCAGCAGCTTAGCCAGGGGTAACTATGGCTACACCTTC.

The chain combines TRBV30 with TRBJ2-1, with a tentative D call TRBD2 (5 bases). Between the trimmed V and J ends, which lost 1 base and 5 bases, there was a span of 9 bases. CDR1 and CDR2 from the germline V gene are GTSNPN and SVGIG (reference sequence). CDR3 length: 13 residues. CDR3 sequence reads: CAWSGGRHNEQFF. Here the CDR3 DNA reads TGTGCCTGGAGTGGCGGGCGTCACAATGAGCAGTTCTTC.

The chain carries TRBV4-3 and TRBJ1-3; D call uncertain. CDR1 is LGHNA and CDR2 is YSLEER in the germline V gene. The V end was cut by 3 bases, the J end by 1 base, with 13 bases between. This CDR3 has 16 amino acids. CDR3 loop: CASSQARFASGNTIYF. The CDR3, as DNA: TGCGCCAGCAGCCAGGCTCGTTTCGCATCTGGAAACACCATATATTTT.

The J gene is TRBJ2-7, the V gene TRBV7-2; weak D call: TRBD2 (6 bases). The CDR3 length is 17 residues. The V gene lost 3 bases and the J gene lost 0 bases, with 18 bases spanning the gap. Germline V gene data show CDR1 as SGHTA and CDR2 as FQGNSA. DNA for the CDR3: TGTGCCAGCAGCTTGCCTTTCACTAGCCGGGACTCCTACGAGCAGTACTTC. As protein: CASSLPFTSRDSYEQYF. The complete variable domain, with remaining parts taken from reference TRBV7-2 and TRBJ2-7, reads GAGVSQSPSNKVTEKGKDVELRCDPISGHTALYWYRQSLGQGLEFLIYFQGNSAPDKSGLPSDRFSAERTGGSVSTLTIQRTQQEDSAVYLCASSLPFTSRDSYEQYFGPGTRLTVT.

This clone was seen more than once but under ten times. The chain carries TRBV28 and TRBJ1-5, with D perhaps matching TRBD1 (6 bases). V gave up 9 bases and J gave up 3 bases, with 18 bases separating them. The CDR3 sequence is 15 residues long. Germline V gives CDR1 MDHEN, CDR2 SYDVKM. The CDR3 protein is CASPPVGGYNQPQHF. The CDR3 bases are TGTGCCAGTCCCCCAGTAGGGGGATACAATCAGCCCCAGCATTTT.